Listed here are 30 T cell receptor beta chains from one sample, sequenced in a study of blood T cell repertoires in COVID-19. The method was immunoSEQ multiplex PCR; TCRdb's version includes in-frame clones alone and lacks a portion of them. Seen here are 9,000 to 15,000 clones, 70% to 75% observed once, and the top ten hold 5.5% to 7%. Material: peripheral blood. Source of these receptors: a man aged 55 to 69 with COVID-19, enrolled during active disease.

CDR3 coding DNA: TGCGCCAGCAGCCAACACGGACAGGCCCTAGACACAGATACGCAGTATTTT. Its translation is CASSQHGQALDTDTQYF. The V gene is TRBV4-1, the J gene TRBJ2-3; TRBD1 matches at 7 bases. With 2 bases clipped from V and 2 bases from J, the junction kept 10 bases outside the gene matches. The CDR3 is 17 residues long. CDR1 MGHRA and CDR2 YSYEKL come from the germline V gene.

V and J are TRBV7-9 and TRBJ1-2, with 7 nucleotides matching TRBD1. V dropped 6 bases and J dropped 6; count of bases not matched to a gene: 10. CDR1 is SEHNR and CDR2 is FQNEAQ in the germline V gene (reference sequence). The CDR3 has 14 residues. The DNA of the CDR3 is TGTGCCAGCAGTTCTTCCGGGACAGAGCATGGCTACACCTTC. It yields the protein CASSSSGTEHGYTF.

The chain has TRBV9 and TRBJ2-1; the match to TRBD2 covers 9 bases. The V segment lost 2 bases and the J segment 4 bases; nucleotides outside the gene matches: 10. The germline V gene has CDR1 SGDLS and CDR2 YYNGEE. The CDR3 totals 17 residues. CDR3 in amino acids: CASSVSVAGVSYNEQFF. The DNA for the CDR3 is TGTGCCAGCAGCGTCTCCGTAGCGGGAGTATCTTACAATGAGCAGTTCTTC.

This chain connects TRBV19 to TRBJ2-7, with a possible D match to TRBD2 (5 bases). The CDR3 has 12 amino acids. V was clipped by 9 bases and J by 7 bases, with 16 bases between them. Germline CDR1 reads LNHDA; CDR2 reads SQIVND (reference sequence). The CDR3 loop reads CARGSGPGEQYV. The CDR3 bases are TGTGCCAGGGGGAGCGGCCCGGGGGAGCAGTACGTC.

The chain links TRBV3-1 (or the pseudogene TRBV3-2) to TRBJ1-6; the D is unclear. The CDR3 is 15 amino acids. Germline loops: CDR1 LGHDT, CDR2 YNNKEL (reference sequence). The CDR3 region has the DNA TGTGCTACAGCCGCAACCCGGACCTATAATTCACCCCTCCACTTT. It codes for CATAATRTYNSPLHF.

The V gene is TRBV19, the J gene TRBJ1-3; D unresolved. Germline CDR1 and CDR2: LNHDA and SQIVND (reference sequence). The V gene lost 6 bases and the J gene lost 1 base, with 10 bases spanning the gap. The CDR3 sequence is 14 residues long. CDR3 DNA: TGTGCCAGTAGGCGAAACGGGTCTGGAAACACCATATATTTT. It yields the protein CASRRNGSGNTIYF.

By proportion, this clone is medium-sized (0.01 to 0.1%). The chain recombines TRBV29-1 with TRBJ2-3; the match to TRBD2 covers 8 bases. V shed 4 bases and J 5 bases; nucleotides not matched to a gene: 5. Germline V gene data show CDR1 as SQVTM and CDR2 as ANQGSEA. The CDR3 totals 13 residues. CDR3 coding DNA: TGCAGCGTTGGAGCGGGGGCCAGAGATACGCAGTATTTT. Translation gives CSVGAGARDTQYF.

The genes are TRBV11-2 and TRBJ1-1; TRBD1 agrees at 7 bases. The germline V gene has CDR1 SGHAT and CDR2 FQNNGV. J lost 4 bases, V lost 5 bases, and 7 bases had no gene match. The CDR3 runs 14 residues. CDR3 in amino acids: CASSVGPGGTEAFF. CDR3 DNA sequence: TGTGCCAGCAGCGTAGGCCCAGGGGGCACTGAAGCTTTCTTT.

The rearrangement links TRBV7-2 to TRBJ1-6; 10 positions match TRBD1. Germline V lookup: CDR1 SGHTA, CDR2 FQGNSA. V dropped 6 bases and J dropped 7; count of bases not matched to a gene: 6. The CDR3 length is 15 residues. CDR3 bases: TGTGCCAGCAGGGCCCAGGGACAGGGGAATTCACCCCTCCACTTT. It yields the protein CASRAQGQGNSPLHF.

The CDR3 region is CASSLAPANYGYTF. In DNA, the CDR3 is TGTGCCAGCAGCTTAGCACCAGCTAACTATGGCTACACCTTC. The gene calls are TRBV7-2 and TRBJ1-2; D unclear. Germline V lookup: CDR1 SGHTA, CDR2 FQGNSA. This CDR3 is 14 amino acids long. The germline V and J ends were trimmed by 0 bases and 0 bases, with 5 bases remaining between them.

This clone is judged large (0.1 to 1%). The rearrangement links TRBV4-2 to TRBJ1-2, with 7 bases identical to TRBD1. The CDR3 runs 20 residues. After removal of 0 bases from V and 4 bases from J, the junction contained 20 bases not matched to a gene. Per the germline V gene, CDR1 is LGHNA and CDR2 is YNFKEQ. CDR3 sequence reads: CASSQDSPGQAGRTFYGYTF. CDR3 nucleotide sequence: TGTGCCAGCAGCCAAGATTCCCCTGGACAGGCCGGCCGTACTTTCTATGGCTACACCTTC.

This chain joins TRBV6-2 or TRBV6-3 and TRBJ2-3, with D tentatively TRBD1 (5 bases). The length of the CDR3 is 18 residues. From germline, CDR1 is MNHEY and CDR2 SVGEGT. The V end lost 5 bases, the J end lost 2 bases, and 23 bases lay between the germline ends. The CDR3 bases are TGTGCCAGCAGTCCCCAGGGCGCTGCCGCCATTTACACAGATACGCAGTATTTT. Translating gives CASSPQGAAAIYTDTQYF.

The V and J genes are TRBV10-3 and TRBJ2-1; TRBD2 matches 10 bases. Germline V gives CDR1 ENHRY, CDR2 SYGVKD. The CDR3 covers 14 residues. The J segment lost 7 bases and the V segment lost 6 bases, leaving 6 bases of the junction unmatched. CDR3 in amino acids: CAISVLSGGNEQFF. CDR3 in DNA: TGTGCCATCAGCGTTCTTAGCGGGGGGAATGAGCAGTTCTTC.

This clone was picked up one time. The rearrangement joins TRBV5-1 to TRBJ1-2; D gene unclear. There are 12 residues in the CDR3. Trimming shortened V by 4 bases and J by 0 bases, and 4 bases separated the two germline ends. The germline V gene encodes CDR1 SGHRS and CDR2 YFSETQ. The CDR3 nucleotides are TGCGCCAGCAGCAACACTAACTATGGCTACACCTTC. It codes for CASSNTNYGYTF.

This chain uses TRBV3-1 (or the pseudogene TRBV3-2) with TRBJ1-2; D remains unclear. The germline V and J ends were trimmed by 4 bases and 4 bases, with 19 bases remaining between them. Germline CDR1 LGHDT, CDR2 YNNKEL (reference sequence). This CDR3 region has 16 residues. In DNA form, the CDR3 reads TGTGCCAGCAGCCGCCGGGGTTTTCATCGGGCCTATGGCTACACCTTC. Its translation is CASSRRGFHRAYGYTF.

This chain joins TRBV28 and TRBJ1-6; D gene uncertain. CDR1 and CDR2 (germline): MDHEN, SYDVKM. The CDR3 sequence is 15 residues long. Between the trimmed V and J ends, which lost 3 bases and 0 bases, there was a span of 6 bases. CDR3 sequence (DNA): TGTGCCAGCAGTTTGTCGAGCTCCTATAATTCACCCCTCCACTTT. As protein: CASSLSSSYNSPLHF.

This clone appeared once. The rearrangement uses TRBV7-9 and TRBJ2-7; TRBD2 matches at 8 bases. Germline loops: CDR1 SEHNR, CDR2 FQNEAQ (reference sequence). V was clipped by 0 bases and J by 3 bases; unmatched bases: 1. There are 14 residues in the CDR3. The CDR3 is CASSLAAGDYEQYV. DNA for the CDR3: TGTGCCAGCAGCTTAGCAGCGGGGGACTACGAGCAGTACGTC.

This chain joins TRBV18 and TRBJ1-2; 11 nucleotides match TRBD1. V lost 8 bases and J lost 6; bases outside the gene matches: 8. Germline CDR1 is KGHSH and CDR2 is LQKENI. The CDR3 runs to 14 residues. CDR3 loop: CASQDGQGANGYTF. The CDR3 DNA follows: TGTGCCAGCCAGGACGGACAGGGGGCGAATGGCTACACCTTC.

The chain uses TRBV5-6 and TRBJ2-2; the D gene is possibly TRBD2 (6 bases). This CDR3 is 16 amino acids long. The germline V and J ends were trimmed by 4 bases and 1 base, with 14 bases remaining between them. CDR1 and CDR2 from the germline V gene are SGHDT and YYEEEE. DNA of the CDR3: TGTGCCAGCAGCCTGAGGACTATCGGGAACACCGGGGAGCTGTTTTTT. This gives the protein CASSLRTIGNTGELFF. Combining the CDR3 with reference TRBV5-6 and TRBJ2-2 gives the whole variable domain DAGVTQSPTHLIKTRGQQVTLRCSPKSGHDTVSWYQQALGQGPQFIFQYYEEEERQRGNFPDRFSGHQFPNYSSELNVNALLLGDSALYLCASSLRTIGNTGELFFGEGSRLTVL.

The chain links TRBV9 to TRBJ1-2; D is perhaps TRBD1 (5 bases). Germline CDR1 SGDLS, CDR2 YYNGEE. Trimming took 0 bases from V and 6 from J, leaving 15 bases between them. The CDR3 spans 15 residues. The CDR3 coding sequence is TGTGCCAGCAGCGTAGACCCCGGAGGGGTGGATGGCTACACCTTC. Translating it yields CASSVDPGGVDGYTF.

This clone showed up just a few times. The chain carries TRBV7-2 and TRBJ1-4; weak D call: TRBD1 (5 bases). The CDR3 spans 15 residues. Germline V CDR1 and CDR2: SGHTA, FQGNSA. Trimming stripped 5 bases from V and 3 bases from J, with 13 bases between. CDR3 sequence (DNA): TGTGCCAGCAGCCTCCGGGGGTCTCCTAATGAAAAACTGTTTTTT. It codes for CASSLRGSPNEKLFF.

This clone occurred once. J is TRBJ2-7 and V is TRBV30; D may be TRBD2 (6 bases). There are 14 residues in the CDR3. CDR1 GTSNPN and CDR2 SVGIG come from the germline V gene (reference sequence). V shed 2 bases and J shed 2 bases, with 13 bases lying between them. The CDR3 coding sequence is TGTGCCTGGAGTTTGGGGGGATGGGCCTACGAGCAGTACTTC. It encodes CAWSLGGWAYEQYF.

The chain recombines TRBV19 with TRBJ2-3, with D perhaps TRBD2 (5 bases). Trimming pared 9 bases from V and 0 bases from J, leaving 16 bases between. Germline CDR1 reads LNHDA; CDR2 reads SQIVND (reference sequence). The CDR3 spans 15 residues. CDR3 sequence (DNA): TGTGCCAGCGGTAACCCAGCGGTAAGCACAGATACGCAGTATTTT. The encoded protein is CASGNPAVSTDTQYF. Drawing the rest from reference TRBV19 and TRBJ2-3, the complete variable domain is DGGITQSPKYLFRKEGQNVTLSCEQNLNHDAMYWYRQDPGQGLRLIYYSQIVNDFQKGDIAEGYSVSREKKESFPLTVTSAQKNPTAFYLCASGNPAVSTDTQYFGPGTRLTVL.

The gene calls are TRBV6-5 and TRBJ1-2; D uncertain. The CDR3 has 14 residues. Per germline, CDR1 MNHEY and CDR2 SVGAGI. V lost 5 bases and J lost 4, with 14 bases in between. The chain's CDR3 is CASSPSGGRYGYTF. CDR3 nucleotides: TGTGCCAGCAGTCCCTCTGGAGGGCGCTATGGCTACACCTTC.

This chain uses TRBV2 with TRBJ2-5; D is perhaps TRBD1 (7 bases). The germline gives CDR1 SNHLY, CDR2 FYNNEI. CDR3 size: 16 residues. The V end lost 1 base, the J end lost 5 bases, and 17 bases lay between the germline ends. CDR3 DNA: TGTGCCAGCAGTGAAGTCTTGGAGGGGGCTCGGGAGACCCAGTACTTC. Amino acid sequence: CASSEVLEGARETQYF.

V usage is TRBV6-6 and J usage is TRBJ1-1; TRBD1 agrees at 9 bases. From germline, CDR1 is MNHNY and CDR2 SVGAGI (reference sequence). This CDR3 comprises 13 residues. With V trimmed by 2 bases and J by 10 bases, 5 bases remained unmatched. The CDR3 sequence is CASSYASTGGAFF. The CDR3 DNA is TGTGCCAGCAGTTACGCCTCGACAGGGGGAGCTTTCTTT.

The chain recombines TRBV11-3 with TRBJ2-1; D call uncertain. There are 15 residues in the CDR3. V lost 1 base, J lost 6 bases, and 13 bases lay in between. The V gene's germline CDR1 is SGHNT and CDR2 YENEEA. The CDR3 DNA sequence: TGTGCCAGCAGCTTAGTGAACCACAAGATCAATGAGCAGTTCTTC. It encodes CASSLVNHKINEQFF.

V gene TRBV7-2 combines with J gene TRBJ2-5; TRBD2 matches 10 bases. The ends lost 5 bases at V and 5 bases at J; junction bases unmatched: 5. Germline assignment: CDR1 SGHTA and CDR2 FQGNSA. CDR3 length: 14 amino acids. Here the CDR3 reads CASSPLAGYETQYF. CDR3 DNA: TGTGCCAGCAGCCCACTAGCGGGATATGAGACCCAGTACTTC.

J is TRBJ1-1 and V is TRBV12-3 or TRBV12-4; weak D call: TRBD1 (6 bases). The CDR3 totals 11 residues. The V end lost 5 bases, the J end lost 11 bases, and 12 bases lay between the germline ends. CDR3 sequence: CASSPGTRAFF. The CDR3 coding sequence is TGTGCCAGCAGTCCCGGGACAAGGGCTTTCTTT.

A few counts support this clone. The V gene is TRBV11-1, the J gene TRBJ2-2, with 8 bases lining up with TRBD2. CDR3 size: 16 residues. Germline V gives CDR1 SGHAT, CDR2 FQDESV (reference sequence). V lost 3 bases, J lost 5 bases, and 8 bases stayed unmatched. CDR3 sequence reads: CASSFMRGGGTGELFF. Written as DNA, the CDR3 is TGTGCCAGCAGCTTTATGCGCGGCGGGGGGACCGGGGAGCTGTTTTTT.